The rows below give T cell receptor beta chains drawn from one sample of a study of T cells in Graves' hyperthyroidism and ophthalmopathy. Each CDR3 protein gets one entry after TCRdb re-called the multiplex PCR reads with MiXCR. Here the sample spans under 400,000 distinct CDR3 sequences, 18% being singletons. The sequenced sample was blood. The receptor set was obtained from a woman aged 45-65 years with Graves' hyperthyroidism. The CDR3 runs from the conserved cysteine through the conserved F or W. Each record gives: J gene, V gene, D gene, clone size, CDR3 length, CDR3 protein, CDR3 DNA. D genes are given only for firm matches. Part of the rows lack a size; the others show once, few, many or a class for expanded clones.

TRBJ1-3 TRBV20-1 . . 15 CSASGWGYSGNTIYF TGCAGTGCTAGTGGGTGGGGATACTCTGGAAACACCATATATTTT
TRBJ2-5 TRBV5-1 TRBD1 . 17 CASSLGDRGAFLETQYF TGCGCCAGCAGCTTGGGGGACAGGGGAGCTTTCCTGGAGACCCAGTACTTC
TRBJ2-3 TRBV18 TRBD1 many 15 CASSPGQGNTDTQYF TGTGCCAGCTCACCCGGACAGGGCAACACAGATACGCAGTATTTT
TRBJ1-5 TRBV3-1 . many 15 CASSQDVSRNQPQHF TGTGCCAGCAGCCAAGACGTTTCCCGCAATCAGCCCCAGCATTTT
TRBJ1-4 TRBV6-1 TRBD1 few 16 CASSGTGLATNEKLFF TGTGCCAGCAGTGGGACAGGGCTTGCAACTAATGAAAAACTGTTTTTT
TRBJ1-5 TRBV18 . many 15 CASSPGGLVDQPQHF TGTGCCAGCTCACCGGGGGGGCTGGTGGATCAGCCCCAGCATTTT
TRBJ1-5 TRBV2 . many 13 CASNEQGGQPQHF TGTGCCAGCAATGAACAAGGGGGTCAGCCCCAGCATTTT
TRBJ1-1 TRBV12-3/TRBV12-4 . . 15 CASSLSGKLSTEAFF TGTGCCAGCAGTTTAAGCGGTAAACTTAGCACTGAAGCTTTCTTT
TRBJ2-3 TRBV4-1 TRBD2 . 19 CASSPPLAGPLISTDTQYF TGCGCCAGCAGCCCTCCACTAGCGGGGCCTCTTATTAGCACAGATACGCAGTATTTT
TRBJ1-5 TRBV3-1 TRBD1 many 15 CASSQAGQDNQPQHF TGTGCCAGCAGCCAAGCGGGACAGGACAATCAGCCCCAGCATTTT
TRBJ1-3 TRBV6-1 . few 15 CASSPTRSSGNTIYF TGTGCCAGCAGTCCTACCAGGAGCTCTGGAAACACCATATATTTT
TRBJ1-2 TRBV9 . few 14 CASSVDQGNYGYTF TGTGCCAGCAGCGTAGATCAGGGGAACTATGGCTACACCTTC
TRBJ2-3 TRBV10-3 TRBD2 many 16 CAISGRLAGVVDTQYF TGTGCCATCAGTGGTCGACTAGCGGGGGTGGTAGATACGCAGTATTTT
TRBJ1-2 TRBV20-1 . . 11 CSAGEPNGYTF TGCAGTGCGGGGGAACCAAATGGCTACACCTTC
TRBJ1-2 TRBV20-1 TRBD1 many 14 CSARDRVHNYGYTF TGCAGTGCTAGGGACAGGGTCCATAACTATGGCTACACCTTC
TRBJ1-2 TRBV30 TRBD1 . 15 CAWRRVDRALSGYTF TGTGCCTGGAGAAGAGTCGACAGGGCCCTAAGTGGCTACACCTTC
TRBJ2-7 TRBV5-4 . few 13 CASSPYLTYEQYF TGTGCCAGCAGCCCGTACCTAACCTACGAGCAGTACTTC
TRBJ2-2 TRBV6-1 . . 14 CASSIQEIAGELFF TGTGCCAGCAGTATCCAGGAGATAGCCGGGGAGCTGTTTTTT
TRBJ2-2 TRBV7-6 . few 20 CASSLDPGLAGGRRAGELFF .
TRBJ2-1 TRBV12-3/TRBV12-4 TRBD2 many 17 CASSRYSSGGPYNEQFF TGTGCCAGCAGCCGTTATTCGAGCGGGGGGCCCTACAATGAGCAGTTCTTC
TRBJ2-6 TRBV20-1 TRBD1 . 15 CSARDRGSGANVLTF TGCAGTGCTAGAGACAGGGGGAGTGGGGCCAACGTCCTGACTTTC
TRBJ2-1 TRBV2 TRBD2 many 14 CASQGTSGYNEQFF TGTGCCAGCCAGGGGACTAGCGGCTACAATGAGCAGTTCTTC
TRBJ1-1 TRBV5-6 . few 17 CASSLLLYGDMNTEASF TGTGCCAGCAGCTTACTACTCTACGGGGACATGAACACTGAAGCTTCCTTT
TRBJ2-2 TRBV5-1 . many 16 CASSLGWTDNTGELFF TGCGCCAGCAGCTTGGGGTGGACAGACAACACCGGGGAGCTGTTTTTT
TRBJ1-5 TRBV6-2/TRBV6-3 . once 15 CASRQGSPSYQPQHF TGTGCCAGCAGACAGGGTTCCCCTAGCTATCAGCCCCAGCATTTT
TRBJ2-1 TRBV7-2 TRBD1 few 15 CASSSQGGSSNEQFF TGTGCCAGCAGCTCACAGGGGGGCTCTTCCAATGAGCAGTTCTTC
TRBJ2-1 TRBV7-2 TRBD2 few 17 CASRDVTSGSSYNEQFF TGTGCCAGCAGGGACGTGACTAGCGGGAGCTCCTACAATGAGCAGTTCTTC
TRBJ2-5 TRBV3-1 . many 12 CASSVGQETQYF TGTGCCAGCAGCGTAGGACAAGAGACCCAGTACTTC
TRBJ1-2 TRBV7-9 . few 15 CASRPRGQGDWGYTF TGTGCCAGCAGACCCCGTGGCCAGGGAGACTGGGGCTACACCTTC
TRBJ1-2 TRBV27 TRBD1 . 15 CASSPSFGTGDGYTF TGTGCCAGCAGTCCAAGTTTCGGGACAGGGGATGGCTACACCTTC
TRBJ1-6 TRBV19 TRBD1 few 15 CASSSGQVGYSPLHF TGTGCCAGTAGTTCCGGACAGGTTGGGTATTCACCCCTCCACTTT
TRBJ1-2 TRBV12-3/TRBV12-4 . . 12 CASLDRNYGYTF TGTGCCAGCCTCGACAGGAACTATGGCTACACCTTC
TRBJ2-4 TRBV12-3/TRBV12-4 TRBD2 few 19 CASSSWTSGGPPTKNIQYF TGTGCCAGCAGTTCATGGACTAGCGGGGGGCCCCCTACCAAAAACATTCAGTACTTC
TRBJ1-5 TRBV18 TRBD1 many 14 CASSPGTGHQPQHF TGTGCCAGCTCACCCGGGACAGGGCATCAGCCCCAGCATTTT
TRBJ2-2 TRBV12-3/TRBV12-4 . . 14 CASSLEGVPRELFF TGTGCCAGCAGTTTAGAGGGAGTGCCCAGGGAGCTGTTTTTT
TRBJ1-4 TRBV5-1 . . 15 CASSLTLGSNEKLFF TGTGCCAGCAGCTTAACGCTGGGGAGTAATGAAAAACTGTTTTTT
TRBJ2-7 TRBV3-1 TRBD2 few 15 CASSQVAGGPYEQYF TGCGCCAGCAGCCAAGTAGCGGGAGGGCCTTACGAGCAGTACTTC
TRBJ1-4 TRBV5-5 . few 15 CASSLELGSNEKLFF TGTGCCAGCAGCTTGGAACTAGGCTCCAATGAAAAACTGTTTTTT
TRBJ1-6 TRBV9 . . 14 CASSSPVSNSPLHF TGTGCCAGCAGCTCCCCCGTTAGTAATTCACCCCTCCACTTT
TRBJ2-1 TRBV6-5 TRBD1 few 16 CASSYGGQGSYNEQFF TGTGCCAGCAGTTACGGGGGACAGGGGTCCTACAATGAGCAGTTCTTC
TRBJ2-1 TRBV12-3/TRBV12-4 TRBD1 many 15 CASRKTGKKVYEQFF TGTGCCAGCAGGAAGACAGGGAAAAAGGTGTATGAGCAGTTCTTC